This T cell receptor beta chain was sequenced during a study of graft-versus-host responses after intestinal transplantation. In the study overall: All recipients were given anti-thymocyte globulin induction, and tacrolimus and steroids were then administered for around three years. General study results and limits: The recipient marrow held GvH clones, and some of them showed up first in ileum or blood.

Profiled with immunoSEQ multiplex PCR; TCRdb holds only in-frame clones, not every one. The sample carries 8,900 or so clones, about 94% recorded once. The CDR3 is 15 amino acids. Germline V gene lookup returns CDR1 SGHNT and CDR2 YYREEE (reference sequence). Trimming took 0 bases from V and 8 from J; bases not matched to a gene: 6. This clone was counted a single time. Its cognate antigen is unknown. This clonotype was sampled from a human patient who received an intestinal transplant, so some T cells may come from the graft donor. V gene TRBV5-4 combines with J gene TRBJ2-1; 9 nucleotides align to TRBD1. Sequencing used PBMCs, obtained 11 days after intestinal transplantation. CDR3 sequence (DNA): TGTGCCAGCAGCTTGGGGACAGGGGTGACGGATGAGCAGTTCTTC. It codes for CASSLGTGVTDEQFF.